These T cell receptor beta chains were read from a single sample in a study of OX40 agonist ivuxolimab in advanced cancers. The protocol was immunoSEQ multiplex PCR, while the TCRdb copy is restricted to in-frame clones and leaves out a portion. Of just under 85,000 clones listed, 65% to 85% are singletons. Source: CD4+ or CD8+ T cells sorted from blood, taken in a trial of the OX40 agonist ivuxolimab. These receptors originate from an adult with an advanced solid tumor such as melanoma, head and neck, liver or kidney cancer. CDR3s include the opening cysteine and the closing phenylalanine or tryptophan. D genes are given only for firm matches. The size entry is marked missing in some rows and otherwise reads once, few, many or a size class.

j_gene: TRBJ2-3; d_gene: NA; abundance: NA; v_gene: TRBV2; CDR3aa: CASSSSGDTQYF; CDR3nt: TGTGCCAGCTCGTCATCCGGAGATACGCAGTATTTT
j_gene: TRBJ1-6; d_gene: NA; abundance: NA; v_gene: TRBV5-1; CDR3aa: CASSLGTTDDNSPLHF; CDR3nt: TGCGCCAGCAGCTTGGGCACGACAGATGATAATTCACCCCTCCACTTT
j_gene: TRBJ1-6; d_gene: NA; abundance: NA; v_gene: TRBV18; CDR3aa: CASSPDRLSYNSPLHF; CDR3nt: TGTGCCAGCTCACCGGACAGATTGTCCTATAATTCACCCCTCCACTTT
j_gene: TRBJ1-6; d_gene: TRBD1; abundance: NA; v_gene: TRBV5-1; CDR3aa: CASSSEGQGNNSPLHF; CDR3nt: TGCGCCAGCAGCTCCGAAGGACAGGGGAATAATTCACCCCTCCACTTT
j_gene: TRBJ2-7; d_gene: NA; abundance: once; v_gene: TRBV11-2; CDR3aa: CASSLGSPPYEQYF; CDR3nt: TGTGCCAGCAGCTTAGGGAGCCCTCCCTACGAGCAGTACTTC
j_gene: TRBJ2-7; d_gene: TRBD1; abundance: NA; v_gene: TRBV7-9; CDR3aa: CASSFATGGSYEQYF; CDR3nt: TGTGCCAGCAGCTTCGCGACAGGGGGCTCATACGAGCAGTACTTC
j_gene: TRBJ1-2; d_gene: NA; abundance: once; v_gene: TRBV7-2; CDR3aa: CASSPDRTYGYTF; CDR3nt: TGTGCCAGCAGTCCTGACAGGACCTATGGCTACACCTTC
j_gene: TRBJ2-3; d_gene: TRBD2; abundance: NA; v_gene: TRBV7-8; CDR3aa: CASSLHPRGGTDTQYF; CDR3nt: TGTGCCAGCAGCCTCCACCCTAGGGGAGGGACAGATACGCAGTATTTT
j_gene: TRBJ2-1; d_gene: TRBD2; abundance: once; v_gene: TRBV5-1; CDR3aa: CASSGLAGYNEQFF; CDR3nt: TGCGCCAGCAGCGGACTAGCGGGGTACAATGAGCAGTTCTTC
j_gene: TRBJ1-1; d_gene: NA; abundance: NA; v_gene: TRBV7-9; CDR3aa: CASSPTGQNTEAFF; CDR3nt: TGTGCCAGCAGCCCGACAGGACAGAACACTGAAGCTTTCTTT
j_gene: TRBJ1-3; d_gene: TRBD1; abundance: NA; v_gene: TRBV7-9; CDR3aa: CSAASGGGNTIYF; CDR3nt: TGTTCTGCCGCTTCAGGGGGCGGAAACACCATATATTTT
j_gene: TRBJ2-7; d_gene: TRBD2; abundance: NA; v_gene: TRBV29-1; CDR3aa: CSVVGTSGSLYEQYF; CDR3nt: TGCAGCGTTGTGGGGACTAGCGGGAGTCTCTACGAGCAGTACTTC
j_gene: TRBJ1-2; d_gene: NA; abundance: NA; v_gene: TRBV11-2; CDR3aa: CASSPGLVYGYTF; CDR3nt: TGTGCCAGCAGCCCCGGACTGGTCTATGGCTACACCTTC
j_gene: TRBJ1-2; d_gene: TRBD1; abundance: NA; v_gene: TRBV29-1; CDR3aa: CSVVGDRGSYGYTF; CDR3nt: TGCAGCGTTGTAGGGGACAGGGGGAGCTATGGCTACACCTTC
j_gene: TRBJ1-3; d_gene: NA; abundance: NA; v_gene: TRBV6-1; CDR3aa: CASITGYSGNTIYF; CDR3nt: TGTGCCAGCATAACAGGGTATTCTGGAAACACCATATATTTT
j_gene: TRBJ1-2; d_gene: NA; abundance: NA; v_gene: TRBV4-1; CDR3aa: CASSQVERGPYGYTF; CDR3nt: TGCGCCAGCAGCCAAGTAGAGAGGGGACCCTATGGCTACACCTTC